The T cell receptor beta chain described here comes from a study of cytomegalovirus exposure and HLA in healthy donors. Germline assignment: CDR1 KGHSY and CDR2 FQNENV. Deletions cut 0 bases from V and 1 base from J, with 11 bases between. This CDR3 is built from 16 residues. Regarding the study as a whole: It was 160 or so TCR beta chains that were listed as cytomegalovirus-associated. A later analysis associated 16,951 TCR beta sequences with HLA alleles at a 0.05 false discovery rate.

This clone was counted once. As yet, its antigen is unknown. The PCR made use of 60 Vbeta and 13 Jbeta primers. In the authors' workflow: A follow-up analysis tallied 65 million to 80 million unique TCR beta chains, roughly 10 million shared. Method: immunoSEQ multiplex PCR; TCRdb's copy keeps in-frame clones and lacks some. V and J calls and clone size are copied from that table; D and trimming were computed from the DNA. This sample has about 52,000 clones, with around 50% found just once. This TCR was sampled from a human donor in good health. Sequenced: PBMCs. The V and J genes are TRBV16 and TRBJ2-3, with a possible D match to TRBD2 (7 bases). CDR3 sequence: CASSQSGGGGTDTQYF. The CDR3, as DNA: TGTGCCAGCAGCCAATCCGGCGGGGGCGGCACAGATACGCAGTATTTT. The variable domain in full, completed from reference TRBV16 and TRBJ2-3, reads GEEVAQTPKHLVRGEGQKAKLYCAPIKGHSYVFWYQQVLKNEFKFLISFQNENVFDETGMPKERFSAKCLPNSPCSLEIQATKLEDSAVYFCASSQSGGGGTDTQYFGPGTRLTVL.